Each of the 3 T cell receptor beta chains below was sequenced from the same sample in a study of blood T cell repertoires in COVID-19 (dated by TCRdb to 2019 to 2021). Libraries were built with the immunoSEQ multiplex PCR assay. TCRdb stores this immuneACCESS table with in-frame sequences only. Part of the clones is absent; in the studies checked, under half of the shortfall reflects unresolved V genes, and no reason is known for the rest. The table for this sample lists about 190,000 clones; about four fifths of them were counted only once. Around 6.9% of the sample is in the top ten clones. Source material: peripheral blood. The receptors here all came from a man between 60 and 70 years old with acute or convalescent COVID-19.

The sample holds a few counts of this clone. The V call is TRBV24-1, the J call TRBJ2-1; the match to TRBD2 covers 7 bases. Germline values: CDR1 KGHDR, CDR2 SFDVKD. This CDR3 is built from 15 residues. V shed 10 bases, J shed 3 bases, and the junction held 11 bases outside the gene matches. CDR3 amino acids: CATGGSGGDYNEQFF. As DNA, the CDR3 is TGTGCCACTGGTGGCTCGGGGGGAGACTACAATGAGCAGTTCTTC.

The V and J genes are TRBV29-1 and TRBJ2-5, with D maybe TRBD1 (5 bases). CDR3 length equals 11 residues. The ends were cut back, 5 bases at V and 5 bases at J, with 9 bases in the middle. Germline lookup yields CDR1 SQVTM and CDR2 ANQGSEA. The CDR3 loop reads CSVMSGETQYF. The CDR3 DNA follows: TGCAGCGTTATGTCAGGGGAGACCCAGTACTTC.

The CDR3 DNA is TGTGCCAGCAGCTTAGTCGGACAGGGGGGGACTGAGCAGTTCTTC. Its protein is CASSLVGQGGTEQFF. This sequence joins TRBV7-9 and TRBJ2-1; 10 bases are shared with TRBD1. Germline CDR1 and CDR2: SEHNR and FQNEAQ (reference sequence). The J segment lost 9 bases and the V segment lost 1 base, leaving 6 bases of the junction unmatched. The CDR3 spans 15 residues.